One sample yielded the 17 T cell receptor beta chains listed below, sequenced in a study of OX40 agonist ivuxolimab in advanced cancers. Method: immunoSEQ multiplex PCR; TCRdb's copy keeps in-frame clones and lacks some. Here the sample spans fewer than 60,000 clones, 82% being singletons. Source: CD4+ or CD8+ T cells sorted from blood, taken in a trial of the OX40 agonist ivuxolimab. These TCRs come from an adult with an advanced solid tumor such as melanoma, head and neck, liver or kidney cancer.

The rearrangement links TRBV2 to TRBJ2-5; 9 positions match TRBD1. The CDR3 length is 13 residues. Trimming at V came to 10 bases and at J to 4 bases, leaving 7 bases not matched to a gene. Germline-derived CDR1 and CDR2 are SNHLY and FYNNEI. The CDR3 region has the DNA TGTGCCAAAACGGACAGGGGCCGAGAGACCCAGTACTTC. This gives the protein CAKTDRGRETQYF.

CDR3 loop: CASSERTQNNEQFF. In DNA form, the CDR3 reads TGTGCCAGCAGTGAGAGGACCCAAAACAATGAGCAGTTCTTC. The rearrangement links TRBV2 to TRBJ2-1; D not resolved. The CDR3 loop spans 14 amino acids. V lost 3 bases and J lost 5, with 11 bases in between. Per the germline V gene, CDR1 is SNHLY and CDR2 is FYNNEI.

The V and J genes are TRBV21-1 and TRBJ2-7; TRBD1 is the table's D call and was not checked against the DNA. TRBV21-1 is designated a pseudogene. CDR3 length equals 18 residues. The CDR3 nucleotides read TGTGCCAGCAGCAAGGCGCCTGTGGTTGGGACAGGTCTCTACGAGCAGTACTTC. It translates to CASSKAPVVGTGLYEQYF.

This sequence joins TRBV5-6 and TRBJ2-7; TRBD1 matches at 10 bases. Germline lookup yields CDR1 SGHDT and CDR2 YYEEEE. This CDR3 is 15 amino acids long. V lost 3 bases and J lost 1; bases outside the gene matches: 4. CDR3 nucleotide sequence: TGTGCCAGCAGCTACCGGGACAGGGGTTCCTACGAGCAGTACTTC. It translates to CASSYRDRGSYEQYF.

V is TRBV4-1 and J is TRBJ2-7; 9 bases agree with TRBD2. Germline assignment: CDR1 MGHRA and CDR2 YSYEKL. The V gene end was trimmed by 2 bases and the J gene end by 6 bases; junction bases not matched to a gene: 8. The CDR3 contains 15 residues. The CDR3 bases are TGCGCCAGCAGCCAACCAGGGACTAGCAATCGCGAGCAGTACTTC. Encoded protein: CASSQPGTSNREQYF.

This clone was counted between two and nine times. Other DNA variants within this sample encode the same CDR3. This chain links TRBV27 with TRBJ1-1; D unresolved. The CDR3 consists of 13 residues. V was clipped by 5 bases and J by 1 base, with 8 bases between them. Looked up from germline, CDR1 is MNHEY and CDR2 is SMNVEV (reference sequence). DNA of the CDR3: TGTGCCAGCAGTCCTCGACAGAACACTGAAGCTTTCTTT. It specifies CASSPRQNTEAFF.

The chain is built from TRBV10-3 and TRBJ1-3; D remains ambiguous. The CDR3 totals 15 residues. Germline CDR1 reads ENHRY; CDR2 reads SYGVKD. The V gene lost 3 bases and the J gene lost 2 bases, with 11 bases spanning the gap. CDR3 bases: TGTGCCATCAGTGAAGTGACCGGGCCTGGAAACACCATATATTTT. It specifies CAISEVTGPGNTIYF.

The rearrangement links TRBV6-1 to TRBJ1-2; D uncertain. Trimming took off 6 bases at V and 0 bases at J, with 8 bases between the two ends. Germline V gene sequence: CDR1 MNHNS, CDR2 SASEGT. CDR3 length: 13 amino acids. The CDR3 coding sequence is TGTGCCAGCAGAATCGCCTCTAACTATGGCTACACCTTC. Translating gives CASRIASNYGYTF.

V gene TRBV9 combines with J gene TRBJ2-7; D gene ambiguous. The CDR3 contains 12 residues. V lost 5 bases and J lost 4, with 10 bases in between. Germline-derived CDR1 and CDR2 are SGDLS and YYNGEE. This chain's CDR3 is CASSLLGYEQYF. CDR3 nucleotides: TGTGCCAGCAGTTTACTTGGGTACGAGCAGTACTTC.

The V call is TRBV6-4, the J call TRBJ2-2; tentative D call: TRBD2 (5 bases). Trimming stripped 3 bases from V and 1 base from J, with 12 bases between. Germline values: CDR1 MRHNA, CDR2 SNTAGT. The CDR3 spans 16 residues. The CDR3 reads CASSDVVRENTGELFF. DNA of the CDR3: TGTGCCAGCAGTGATGTGGTACGGGAGAACACCGGGGAGCTGTTTTTT.

J is TRBJ1-5 and V is TRBV6-6, with D unclear. The ends were cut back, 5 bases at V and 5 bases at J, with 10 bases in the middle. The CDR3 is made up of 13 amino acids. Per the germline V gene, CDR1 is MNHNY and CDR2 is SVGAGI (reference sequence). In nucleotides, the CDR3 is TGTGCCAGCAGTCAAGGAGATTATCAGCCCCAGCATTTT. This gives the protein CASSQGDYQPQHF.

This chain links TRBV5-4 with TRBJ1-2; a possible D gene is TRBD1 (5 bases). V was cut by 3 bases and J by 9 bases, with 15 bases left in between. The germline gives CDR1 SGHNT, CDR2 YYREEE (reference sequence). This CDR3 is built from 13 residues. In DNA, the CDR3 is TGTGCCAGCAGCTGGGGGACGGGGGAGCGCTACACCTTC. Protein product: CASSWGTGERYTF.

The count of this clone is one. The chain carries TRBV28 and TRBJ2-7; 8 bases match TRBD2. From germline, CDR1 is MDHEN and CDR2 SYDVKM. The CDR3 totals 14 residues. The junction had 4 bases not matched to a gene; V was cut back by 6 bases and J by 0 bases. The chain's CDR3 is CASRAGTSSYEQYF. CDR3 sequence (DNA): TGTGCCAGCAGGGCCGGGACTAGCTCCTACGAGCAGTACTTC.

The rearrangement uses TRBV5-1 and TRBJ2-3, with D unclear. Trimming removed 0 bases at V and 6 bases at J, with 14 bases between. The CDR3 runs 15 residues. Germline V gene lookup returns CDR1 SGHRS and CDR2 YFSETQ. This chain's CDR3 is CASSLALDPLDTQYF. For the CDR3, the DNA is TGCGCCAGCAGCTTGGCTCTAGACCCGCTGGATACGCAGTATTTT. Looking up the rest from reference TRBV5-1 and TRBJ2-3 gives the full variable domain: KAGVTQTPRYLIKTRGQQVTLSCSPISGHRSVSWYQQTPGQGLQFLFEYFSETQRNKGNFPGRFSGRQFSNSRSEMNVSTLELGDSALYLCASSLALDPLDTQYFGPGTRLTVL.

The chain combines TRBV27 with TRBJ2-1; the D is unclear. The CDR3 is 15 amino acids. Looked up from germline, CDR1 is MNHEY and CDR2 is SMNVEV (reference sequence). V lost 2 bases, J lost 0 bases, and 8 bases lay in between. The CDR3 DNA sequence: TGTGCCAGCAGTTTAGAACTGAGCTCCTACAATGAGCAGTTCTTC. Its translation is CASSLELSSYNEQFF.

This clone was found a few times. The chain couples TRBV29-1 to TRBJ1-1, with D perhaps matching TRBD1 (6 bases). The CDR3 sequence is 15 residues long. Germline assignment: CDR1 SQVTM and CDR2 ANQGSEA. V was shortened by 3 bases and J by 4 bases, with 18 bases between the two germline ends. CDR3 loop: CSVEGRGGGGTEAFF. In DNA form, the CDR3 reads TGCAGCGTTGAGGGCAGGGGAGGCGGGGGCACTGAAGCTTTCTTT.

The CDR3 loop reads CASSRRGTDTQYF. The CDR3 coding sequence is TGTGCCAGCAGCCGACGGGGCACAGATACGCAGTATTTT. This chain joins TRBV27 and TRBJ2-3, with no clear D. The CDR3 length is 13 residues. Trimming took off 6 bases at V and 1 base at J, with 8 bases between the two ends. From germline, CDR1 is MNHEY and CDR2 SMNVEV (reference sequence).